This TCR beta chain comes out of a study of a mutant IDH1 vaccine in newly diagnosed glioma. Overall study context: The patients were given eight vaccinations, one each in weeks 1, 3, 5, 7, 11, 15, 19 and 23. Vaccination started 4-6 weeks after radiotherapy alone, or with temozolomide cycles. Those enrolled had earlier been treated with radiotherapy, temozolomide, or both, mostly both.

This sample's time point: week 5, during vaccination. Topical imiquimod was applied with each vaccine dose, which held 300 ug of mutant IDH1 20-mer peptide. As for this clone: Its antigen is not identified.

This table comes from immunoSEQ multiplex PCR, and its TCRdb copy is limited to in-frame clones, with some not included. The data contain 25,000 to 30,000 clones, around 90% of them seen just once; the ten biggest clones take up roughly 20%. V was pared by 0 bases and J by 5 bases, with 16 bases between. The length of the CDR3 is 15 residues. Germline V lookup: CDR1 GTSNPN, CDR2 SVGIG (reference sequence). The V call is TRBV30, the J call TRBJ1-2, with D perhaps matching TRBD1 (5 bases). The source was PBMCs, collected from a glioma patient whose treatment included an IDH1 peptide vaccine. This receptor was taken from a young man with glioma. The chain's CDR3 is CAWSVEGQRVYGYTF. CDR3 nucleotide sequence: TGTGCCTGGAGTGTAGAGGGGCAAAGAGTGTATGGCTACACCTTC.